This T cell receptor (beta chain) came from a study of blood T cell repertoires in COVID-19. Participants spanned ages about 18 to 90 years and resided in about 24 US areas. Categorization into cohorts depended on clinical history that participants reported. Clones were sequenced by immunoSEQ multiplex PCR, and TCRdb holds only the in-frame ones, with some missing. The data hold about 310,000 clones, with about 88% observed a single time. Deletions cut 3 bases from V and 2 bases from J, with 17 bases between. There are 17 residues in the CDR3. The sequenced sample consisted of PBMCs or T cells enriched from blood (not recorded which). The chain couples TRBV23-1 to TRBJ1-3, with D uncertain. TRBV23-1 is known as an ORF, though its function is uncertain. The sequence was collected from a woman aged 40 to 55 who had recovered from COVID-19. CDR3 sequence: CASSQHGIQIPGNTIYF. The CDR3 bases are TGCGCCAGCAGTCAGCACGGGATACAGATCCCTGGAAACACCATATATTTT.